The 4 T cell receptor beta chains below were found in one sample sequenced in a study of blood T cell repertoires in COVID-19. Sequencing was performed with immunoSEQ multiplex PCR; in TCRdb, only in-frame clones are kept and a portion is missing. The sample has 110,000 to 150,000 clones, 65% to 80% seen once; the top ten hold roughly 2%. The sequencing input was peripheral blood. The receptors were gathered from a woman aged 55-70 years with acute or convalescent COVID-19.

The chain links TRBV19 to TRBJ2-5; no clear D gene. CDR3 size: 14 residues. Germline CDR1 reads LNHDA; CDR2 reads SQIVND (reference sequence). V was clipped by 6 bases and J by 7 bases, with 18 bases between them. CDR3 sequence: CASSRWQTSPTQYF. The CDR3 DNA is TGTGCCAGTAGCCGCTGGCAGACTTCTCCGACCCAGTACTTC. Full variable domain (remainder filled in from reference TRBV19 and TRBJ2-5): DGGITQSPKYLFRKEGQNVTLSCEQNLNHDAMYWYRQDPGQGLRLIYYSQIVNDFQKGDIAEGYSVSREKKESFPLTVTSAQKNPTAFYLCASSRWQTSPTQYFGPGTRLLVL.

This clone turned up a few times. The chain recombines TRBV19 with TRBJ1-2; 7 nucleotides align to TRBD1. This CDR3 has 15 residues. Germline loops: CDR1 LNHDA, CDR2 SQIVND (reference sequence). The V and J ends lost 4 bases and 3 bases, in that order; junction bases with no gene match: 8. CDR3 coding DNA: TGTGCCAGTAGTACGCGGACAGGATCTTACTATGGCTACACCTTC. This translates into CASSTRTGSYYGYTF.

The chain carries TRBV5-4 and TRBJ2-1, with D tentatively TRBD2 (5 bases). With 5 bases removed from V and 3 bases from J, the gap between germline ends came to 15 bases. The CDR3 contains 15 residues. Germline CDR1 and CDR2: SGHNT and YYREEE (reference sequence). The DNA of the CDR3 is TGTGCCAGCAGAGGGTGGGAGCTCCTCTACAATGAGCAGTTCTTC. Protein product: CASRGWELLYNEQFF.

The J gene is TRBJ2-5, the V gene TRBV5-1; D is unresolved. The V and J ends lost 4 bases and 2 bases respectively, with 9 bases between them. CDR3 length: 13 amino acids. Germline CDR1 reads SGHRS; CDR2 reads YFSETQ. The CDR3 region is CASSPGSQETQYF. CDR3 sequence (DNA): TGCGCCAGCAGCCCCGGGTCTCAAGAGACCCAGTACTTC. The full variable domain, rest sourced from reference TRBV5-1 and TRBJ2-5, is KAGVTQTPRYLIKTRGQQVTLSCSPISGHRSVSWYQQTPGQGLQFLFEYFSETQRNKGNFPGRFSGRQFSNSRSEMNVSTLELGDSALYLCASSPGSQETQYFGPGTRLLVL.